Below, 4 T cell receptor beta chains from the same sample are listed, as sequenced in a study of T cell changes during pregnancy in multiple sclerosis (dated by TCRdb to the late 2010s). Libraries were made using the immunoSEQ multiplex PCR assay. TCRdb obtained this table from immuneACCESS and retained in-frame rearrangements with V and J assigned. These tables miss some clones; where compared with another copy, unresolved V genes account for less than half of the shortfall, and the remainder is unexplained. The sample profile shows 50,000 to 65,000 clones; about 93% of them were found once. Around 3% of the sample is held by the ten biggest clonotypes. The sequencing used CD8+ T cells from peripheral blood mononuclear cells, collected in the second trimester of pregnancy. The receptor set was obtained from a female donor with multiple sclerosis, enrolled in a pregnancy study.

The rearrangement links TRBV9 to TRBJ2-5; a weak D match, TRBD1 (6 bases). The germline V and J ends were trimmed by 4 bases and 9 bases, with 22 bases remaining between them. The germline gives CDR1 SGDLS, CDR2 YYNGEE. CDR3 length: 15 amino acids. CDR3 loop: CASSIGTSKRWAQYF. For the CDR3, the DNA is TGTGCCAGCAGCATCGGGACATCTAAGAGATGGGCCCAGTACTTC.

The chain carries TRBV7-9 and TRBJ2-1; 11 bases agree with TRBD2. Germline V gene sequence: CDR1 SEHNR, CDR2 FQNEAQ (reference sequence). V was pared by 1 base and J by 1 base, with 9 bases of the junction left unmatched. The CDR3 is 19 amino acids. CDR3 nucleotide sequence: TGTGCCAGCAGCTTAGTGGAACTAGCGGGAGCAATATCCTACAATGAGCAGTTCTTC. Translated, it gives CASSLVELAGAISYNEQFF. Complete variable domain (other parts from reference TRBV7-9 and TRBJ2-1): DTGVSQNPRHKITKRGQNVTFRCDPISEHNRLYWYRQTLGQGPEFLTYFQNEAQLEKSRLLSDRFSAERPKGSFSTLEIQRTEQGDSAMYLCASSLVELAGAISYNEQFFGPGTRLTVL.

The rearrangement joins TRBV19 to TRBJ2-7; 9 bases are shared with TRBD2. CDR3 length: 14 residues. V shed 5 bases, J shed 5 bases, and the junction held 7 bases outside the gene matches. Germline loops: CDR1 LNHDA, CDR2 SQIVND (reference sequence). The CDR3 DNA reads TGTGCCAGTAGTCCTGGACTAGCGTACAACGAGCAGTACTTC. Its protein product is CASSPGLAYNEQYF. Full variable domain (outside the CDR3, taken from reference TRBV19 and TRBJ2-7): DGGITQSPKYLFRKEGQNVTLSCEQNLNHDAMYWYRQDPGQGLRLIYYSQIVNDFQKGDIAEGYSVSREKKESFPLTVTSAQKNPTAFYLCASSPGLAYNEQYFGPGTRLTVT.

The genes are TRBV28 and TRBJ2-7; a weak D match, TRBD1 (6 bases). The CDR3 length is 16 residues. Germline V lookup: CDR1 MDHEN, CDR2 SYDVKM. The germline V and J ends were trimmed by 6 bases and 3 bases, with 21 bases remaining between them. CDR3 coding DNA: TGTGCCAGCAGCCCGCGACAGGTCTCGTCCAACTACGAGCAGTACTTC. Protein sequence: CASSPRQVSSNYEQYF.